The 13 T cell receptor beta chains listed next were all sequenced from one sample in a study of identical twins. TCRdb itself ran the 5' RACE reads through MiXCR, one entry per CDR3 protein. The sample lists around 230,000 distinct CDR3 sequences, 6% to 7% occurring once. These data also featured in a second study, about T cells expressing NK-cell markers.

Input material: CD8+ T cells sorted from blood. The origin of the receptors is a young woman in good health.

Only a few counts were recorded for this clonotype. The chain carries TRBV5-5 and TRBJ2-3, with TRBD2 as a possible D gene (5 bases). The V gene lost 1 base and the J gene lost 5 bases, with 17 bases spanning the gap. CDR1 SGHKS and CDR2 YYEKEE come from the germline V gene (reference sequence). The CDR3 is 16 residues long. Here the CDR3 reads CASSLFYEAGGDTQYF. The CDR3 bases are TGTGCCAGCAGCTTGTTTTATGAGGCGGGTGGAGATACGCAGTATTTT.

This clonotype was observed many times. The chain uses TRBV15 and TRBJ2-7; no reliable D call. The V gene lost 2 bases and the J gene lost 6 bases, with 14 bases spanning the gap. Germline V gives CDR1 LNHNV, CDR2 YYDKDF (reference sequence). The CDR3 has 14 amino acids. The DNA of the CDR3 is TGTGCCACCAGCAGAAGGAACTACGGCTCCGAGCAGTACTTC. Translated: CATSRRNYGSEQYF.

The genes are TRBV18 and TRBJ2-4; possible D gene TRBD2, 6 bases. This CDR3 has 15 residues. The germline CDR1 and CDR2 sequences are KGHSH and LQKENI. V was clipped by 2 bases and J by 1 base, with 9 bases between them. CDR3 loop: CASSPAGPAKNIQYF. The CDR3 coding sequence is TGTGCCAGCTCACCAGCGGGACCGGCCAAAAACATTCAGTACTTC. The whole variable domain, remainder taken from reference TRBV18 and TRBJ2-4, is NAGVMQNPRHLVRRRGQEARLRCSPMKGHSHVYWYRQLPEEGLKFMVYLQKENIIDESGMPKERFSAEFPKEGPSILRIQQVVRGDSAAYFCASSPAGPAKNIQYFGAGTRLSVL.

This clonotype was seen a handful of times. The chain couples TRBV18 to TRBJ2-7; 8 bases align to TRBD2. Trimming took 8 bases from V and 2 from J; bases not matched to a gene: 17. CDR1 and CDR2 (germline): KGHSH, LQKENI. The CDR3 runs 17 residues. This CDR3 is CASHKTLSGSLPYEQYF. In DNA form, the CDR3 reads TGTGCCAGCCACAAAACTTTAAGCGGGAGCCTACCCTACGAGCAGTACTTC. The variable domain in full, with the rest retrieved from reference TRBV18 and TRBJ2-7, is NAGVMQNPRHLVRRRGQEARLRCSPMKGHSHVYWYRQLPEEGLKFMVYLQKENIIDESGMPKERFSAEFPKEGPSILRIQQVVRGDSAAYFCASHKTLSGSLPYEQYFGPGTRLTVT.

This clonotype was observed many times. The CDR3 bases are TGTGCCAGCATTATAACGGACGGAGATGGAAACACCATATATTTT. It codes for CASIITDGDGNTIYF. The chain carries TRBV12-3 or TRBV12-4 and TRBJ1-3; D uncertain. Trimming left V 7 bases short and J 3 bases short, with 16 bases between. The CDR3 loop spans 15 amino acids.

The table lists this clonotype with many counts. V is TRBV12-3 or TRBV12-4 and J is TRBJ2-7; 10 bases are a match to TRBD1. This CDR3 region has 16 residues. V lost 6 bases to trimming and J lost 5 bases; unmatched junction nucleotides: 13. The CDR3 sequence is CASSTLRDRGPHEQYF. The CDR3, as DNA: TGTGCCAGCAGCACACTTCGGGACAGGGGTCCCCACGAGCAGTACTTC.

The table lists this clonotype with many counts. The V gene is TRBV20-1, the J gene TRBJ2-7, with 8 bases fitting TRBD2. V lost 6 bases to trimming and J lost 2 bases; unmatched junction nucleotides: 9. The CDR3 is made up of 14 amino acids. The germline gives CDR1 DFQATT, CDR2 SNEGSKA (reference sequence). The CDR3 is CSAAHSGEPYEQYF. The DNA for the CDR3 is TGCAGTGCGGCCCATAGCGGGGAACCCTACGAGCAGTACTTC.

This clonotype has at least ten counts. V gene TRBV7-6 combines with J gene TRBJ2-7; no definite D call. Germline CDR1 SGHVS, CDR2 FNYEAQ. The length of the CDR3 is 12 residues. V was clipped by 5 bases and J by 2 bases, with 7 bases between them. CDR3 sequence: CASSPSPYEQYF. CDR3 coding DNA: TGTGCCAGCAGCCCCAGCCCCTACGAGCAGTACTTC.

CDR3 sequence: CASRETGPGGYTF. CDR3 nucleotides: TGTGCCAGCAGGGAGACAGGACCCGGGGGCTACACCTTC. This chain joins TRBV12-3 or TRBV12-4 and TRBJ1-2; D possibly corresponds to TRBD1 (6 bases). V shed 6 bases and J shed 8 bases, with 16 bases lying between them. The CDR3 covers 13 residues.

This clonotype appeared many times. The V call is TRBV3-1, the J call TRBJ2-3; D unresolved. The germline V gene has CDR1 LGHDT and CDR2 YNNKEL (reference sequence). The CDR3 is 13 residues long. Trimming took off 0 bases at V and 1 base at J, with 2 bases between the two ends. The CDR3 bases are TGTGCCAGCAGCCAAGACGGCACAGATACGCAGTATTTT. Translation: CASSQDGTDTQYF.

There are a few counts of this clonotype. V usage is TRBV6-6 and J usage is TRBJ2-1, with D hard to call. V was trimmed by 0 bases and J by 10 bases, leaving 7 bases between them. Germline CDR1 reads MNHNY; CDR2 reads SVGAGI (reference sequence). This CDR3 is built from 12 residues. CDR3 amino acids: CASSYSIGEQFF. The CDR3 nucleotides are TGTGCCAGCAGTTACTCGATTGGAGAGCAGTTCTTC.

This clonotype appeared a few times. The chain uses TRBV6-2 or TRBV6-3 and TRBJ2-3; no firm D call. Trimming left V 5 bases short and J 6 bases short, with 9 bases between. Germline CDR1 MNHEY, CDR2 SVGEGT. The CDR3 has 12 residues. For the CDR3, the DNA is TGTGCCAGCAGTACCCTTTGGGATACGCAGTATTTT. Encoded protein: CASSTLWDTQYF.

Many counts were recorded for this clonotype. V usage is TRBV9 and J usage is TRBJ1-2, with D possibly being TRBD1 (5 bases). CDR1 and CDR2 from the germline V gene are SGDLS and YYNGEE. V was trimmed by 7 bases and J by 6 bases, leaving 22 bases between them. The CDR3 loop spans 15 amino acids. This CDR3 is CASRSSGGALDGYTF. The CDR3 DNA reads TGTGCCAGCCGATCATCTGGGGGAGCTTTAGATGGCTACACCTTC.